Each of the 6 T cell receptor beta chains below was sequenced from the same sample in a study of blood T cells in healthy people across ages. Primers used in a second PCR of roughly 6 to 11 cycles were a sample-barcoded 5' primer and a J-beta primer mix. TCRdb reprocessed the 5' RACE reads via MiXCR and lists one record per CDR3 protein. The sample gives hundreds of thousands of distinct CDR3 sequences, roughly three fifths of which show up once; 20% to 30% is in the top ten. Sequencing used blood. The receptor set was obtained from a man between 40 and 49 years old in good health.

The CDR3, as DNA: TGTGCCAGCAGTCAATGGGGGACTAGCGCGATCCTCAACACAGATACGCAGTATTTT. It codes for CASSQWGTSAILNTDTQYF. The chain uses TRBV28 and TRBJ2-3, with 10 bases aligning to TRBD2. The germline gives CDR1 MDHEN, CDR2 SYDVKM. This CDR3 comprises 19 residues. V lost 5 bases, J lost 2 bases, and 16 bases stayed unmatched. Using reference TRBV28 and TRBJ2-3 for the parts outside the CDR3, the full variable domain is DVKVTQSSRYLVKRTGEKVFLECVQDMDHENMFWYRQDPGLGLRLIYFSYDVKMKEKGDIPEGYSVSREKKERFSLILESASTNQTSMYLCASSQWGTSAILNTDTQYFGPGTRLTVL.

This clonotype is a singleton in its sample. The rearrangement joins TRBV5-1 to TRBJ1-4, with 8 positions matching TRBD1. J gave up 6 bases and V 0 bases, and 10 bases lay outside the gene matches. The CDR3 is made up of 17 amino acids. Per the germline V gene, CDR1 is SGHRS and CDR2 is YFSETQ. CDR3 sequence: CASSLGRGQGADEKLFF. The DNA for the CDR3 is TGCGCCAGCAGCTTGGGGCGTGGTCAGGGGGCGGATGAAAAACTGTTTTTT.

The V and J genes are TRBV14 and TRBJ2-1; TRBD2 aligns across 7 bases. Germline values: CDR1 SGHDN, CDR2 FVKESK. CDR3 size: 17 residues. The V segment lost 0 bases and the J segment 6 bases; nucleotides outside the gene matches: 11. The CDR3 nucleotides are TGTGCCAGCAGCCAAGATTCCGATTGGGTAGCGGGCAATGAGCAGTTCTTC. Translation: CASSQDSDWVAGNEQFF. The whole variable domain, filled in from reference TRBV14 and TRBJ2-1, reads EAGVTQFPSHSVIEKGQTVTLRCDPISGHDNLYWYRRVMGKEIKFLLHFVKESKQDESGMPNNRFLAERTGGTYSTLKVQPAELEDSGVYFCASSQDSDWVAGNEQFFGPGTRLTVL.

In this sample, this clonotype turned up once. The DNA for the CDR3 is TGTGCCAGCAGCAAAATAGGCCAGGGTCATGACGAGCAGTACTTC. Protein sequence: CASSKIGQGHDEQYF. The chain employs TRBV21-1 and TRBJ2-7; the table gives TRBD1 as D, unverified against the DNA. TRBV21-1 represents a pseudogene. The length of the CDR3 is 15 residues.

The chain has TRBV15 and TRBJ2-2; the match to TRBD2 covers 7 bases. Germline-derived CDR1 and CDR2 are LNHNV and YYDKDF (reference sequence). Losses at the gene ends were 5 bases for V and 5 bases for J; bases not matched to a gene: 11. The CDR3 consists of 16 residues. The CDR3 DNA is TGTGCCACCAGCTTATCCCGGGACTACCGGACCGGGGAGCTGTTTTTT. Translation gives CATSLSRDYRTGELFF. Full variable domain (missing parts from reference TRBV15 and TRBJ2-2): DAMVIQNPRYQVTQFGKPVTLSCSQTLNHNVMYWYQQKSSQAPKLLFHYYDKDFNNEADTPDNFQSRRPNTSFCFLDIRSPGLGDTAMYLCATSLSRDYRTGELFFGEGSRLTVL.

V and J are TRBV24-1 and TRBJ2-7; D remains ambiguous. CDR1 and CDR2 from the germline V gene are KGHDR and SFDVKD. V gave up 5 bases and J gave up 10 bases, with 17 bases separating them. This CDR3 comprises 13 residues. The CDR3 is CATSGWAGSDQYF. CDR3 in DNA: TGTGCCACCAGTGGATGGGCCGGCTCTGACCAGTACTTC.